The 27 T cell receptor beta chains given below trace back to one sample, sequenced in a study of cytotoxic CD8 clonotypes in ibrutinib-treated CLL. Clones were sequenced by immunoSEQ multiplex PCR, and TCRdb holds only the in-frame ones, with some missing. The repertoire has 200,000 to 250,000 clones, 70% of them found once; the top ten carry roughly 5.8%. The material sequenced was PBMCs, taken after 12 months of ibrutinib treatment. The receptors were gathered from a human donor with chronic lymphocytic leukemia.

The chain employs TRBV7-3 and TRBJ2-3, with a possible D match to TRBD2 (5 bases). V shed 4 bases and J shed 2 bases, with 13 bases lying between them. Germline V lookup: CDR1 SGHTA, CDR2 FQGTGA. This CDR3 is 15 amino acids long. CDR3 sequence: CASSSAALATDTQYF. The CDR3 DNA is TGTGCCAGCAGCTCAGCAGCTCTAGCCACAGATACGCAGTATTTT.

A single count supports this clone. The chain links TRBV28 to TRBJ1-2; D call uncertain. V was trimmed by 5 bases and J by 8 bases, leaving 18 bases between them. CDR1 and CDR2 from the germline V gene are MDHEN and SYDVKM. The CDR3 loop spans 14 amino acids. The DNA for the CDR3 is TGTGCCAGCAGTCAGGAAGGTGCAGCGGGAGGCTACACCTTC. This gives the protein CASSQEGAAGGYTF.

The rearrangement links TRBV4-2 to TRBJ2-2, with 7 bases lining up with TRBD1. Germline V gene lookup returns CDR1 LGHNA and CDR2 YNFKEQ. The CDR3 is made up of 18 amino acids. The J segment lost 1 base and the V segment lost 4 bases, leaving 12 bases of the junction unmatched. The CDR3 is CASSRLILGGLNTGELFF. CDR3 DNA: TGTGCCAGCAGCCGACTGATCCTAGGGGGCTTGAACACCGGGGAGCTGTTTTTT.

Only a few counts were recorded for this clone. This chain uses TRBV30 with TRBJ1-2; a possible D gene is TRBD1 (6 bases). This CDR3 comprises 12 residues. Germline V lookup: CDR1 GTSNPN, CDR2 SVGIG (reference sequence). The V gene lost 3 bases and the J gene lost 9 bases, with 14 bases spanning the gap. CDR3 coding DNA: TGTGCCTGGAGCGCTCGGACAGCTCGCTACACCTTC. Translating gives CAWSARTARYTF. Full variable domain (rest looked up from reference TRBV30 and TRBJ1-2): SQTIHQWPATLVQPVGSPLSLECTVEGTSNPNLYWYRQAAGRGLQLLFYSVGIGQISSEVPQNLSASRPQDRQFILSSKKLLLSDSGFYLCAWSARTARYTFGSGTRLTVV.

This chain uses TRBV10-2 with TRBJ1-1, with unresolved D. Trimming stripped 6 bases from V and 1 base from J, with 21 bases between. The CDR3 loop spans 17 amino acids. The V gene's germline CDR1 is WSHSY and CDR2 SAAADI. The CDR3 nucleotides are TGCGCCAGCAGCGACCCGGGCCCCGTGGTAGGGAACACTGAAGCTTTCTTT. Amino acids: CASSDPGPVVGNTEAFF.

J is TRBJ1-4 and V is TRBV7-9; a weak D match, TRBD1 (5 bases). This CDR3 comprises 15 residues. Germline V gene sequence: CDR1 SEHNR, CDR2 FQNEAQ (reference sequence). V lost 1 base to trimming and J lost 7 bases, with 13 bases between them. The chain's CDR3 is CASSLVAIGAEKLFF. The CDR3 DNA sequence: TGTGCCAGCAGCTTAGTAGCTATCGGGGCTGAAAAACTGTTTTTT.

This clone has more than one count but fewer than ten. The rearrangement links TRBV7-2 to TRBJ1-2, with a weak D call TRBD1 (5 bases). V lost 5 bases to trimming and J lost 7 bases, with 11 bases between them. Germline CDR1 reads SGHTA; CDR2 reads FQGNSA. This CDR3 is 12 amino acids long. The CDR3 loop is CASSPLGGGYTF. The CDR3 nucleotides read TGTGCCAGCAGCCCTCTCGGGGGTGGCTACACCTTC.

This rearrangement joins TRBV7-9 to TRBJ1-6, with D unresolved. CDR1 is SEHNR, CDR2 FQNEAQ, per germline (reference sequence). V was clipped by 4 bases and J by 0 bases, with 10 bases between them. This CDR3 contains 16 residues. The CDR3 DNA follows: TGTGCCAGCAGCTCGGGAGGGAGCTCCTATAATTCACCCCTCCACTTT. Its protein is CASSSGGSSYNSPLHF.

The chain links TRBV11-2 to TRBJ2-1; 10 bases match TRBD2. The V gene's germline CDR1 is SGHAT and CDR2 FQNNGV. CDR3 length equals 17 residues. The V segment lost 3 bases and the J segment 9 bases; nucleotides outside the gene matches: 14. The DNA of the CDR3 is TGTGCCAGCAGCTTTAGGATCCAGCGGGAGGGCCGAATTGAGCAGTTCTTC. Its translation: CASSFRIQREGRIEQFF.

Only a few counts were recorded for this clone. J is TRBJ2-3 and V is TRBV5-1; D perhaps matches TRBD1 (7 bases). Per the germline V gene, CDR1 is SGHRS and CDR2 is YFSETQ. V was clipped by 2 bases and J by 1 base, with 11 bases between them. The CDR3 is 15 residues long. The CDR3 spells CASSFQGGGTDTQYF. Written as DNA, the CDR3 is TGCGCCAGCAGCTTCCAGGGGGGCGGCACAGATACGCAGTATTTT.

The chain has TRBV4-2 and TRBJ2-1, with D perhaps TRBD1 or TRBD2 (5 bases each). Deletions cut 2 bases from V and 1 base from J, with 12 bases between. The CDR3 loop spans 16 amino acids. Germline CDR1 and CDR2: LGHNA and YNFKEQ. CDR3: CASSQTPGASYNEQFF. In nucleotides, the CDR3 is TGTGCCAGCAGCCAAACCCCCGGGGCTTCCTACAATGAGCAGTTCTTC.

The chain links TRBV5-1 to TRBJ2-6, with D uncertain. The CDR3 sequence is 16 residues long. The germline CDR1 and CDR2 sequences are SGHRS and YFSETQ. The V end lost 0 bases, the J end lost 0 bases, and 7 bases lay between the germline ends. CDR3 sequence: CASSLVAISGANVLTF. The CDR3 DNA is TGCGCCAGCAGCTTGGTGGCGATCTCTGGGGCCAACGTCCTGACTTTC.

This clone was seen only once. The CDR3 DNA reads as TGTGCCAGCAGTGCTCTAACAGCCTATGGCTACACCTTC. Amino acids: CASSALTAYGYTF. V usage is TRBV6-5 and J usage is TRBJ1-2; no clear D. The ends were cut back, 5 bases at V and 4 bases at J, with 11 bases in the middle. CDR3 length: 13 residues. The V gene's germline CDR1 is MNHEY and CDR2 SVGAGI.

The V and J genes are TRBV9 and TRBJ2-7; no clear D. This CDR3 has 14 amino acids. Trimming removed 0 bases from V and 2 bases from J, with 9 bases in between. Germline loops: CDR1 SGDLS, CDR2 YYNGEE. This CDR3 reads CASSVVPDTYEQYF. The CDR3 DNA follows: TGTGCCAGCAGCGTAGTCCCCGATACCTACGAGCAGTACTTC.

The chain carries TRBV7-3 and TRBJ2-1; 14 positions agree with TRBD2. V lost 5 bases to trimming and J lost 8 bases; unmatched junction nucleotides: 5. This CDR3 spans 15 amino acids. CDR1 is SGHTA, CDR2 FQGTGA, per germline. This chain's CDR3 is CASSVLGLAGDEQFF. CDR3 in DNA: TGTGCCAGCAGCGTGTTGGGACTAGCGGGAGATGAGCAGTTCTTC.

This rearrangement joins TRBV7-2 to TRBJ2-3, with TRBD1 matching 8 bases. This CDR3 region has 16 residues. V dropped 0 bases and J dropped 0; count of bases not matched to a gene: 2. Germline CDR1 SGHTA, CDR2 FQGNSA. In nucleotides, the CDR3 is TGTGCCAGCAGCTTAGCCCAGGGGGCAAGCACAGATACGCAGTATTTT. Translated, it gives CASSLAQGASTDTQYF.

This sequence joins TRBV5-1 and TRBJ2-5; 10 positions match TRBD2. The trim removed 4 bases at V and 4 bases at J, leaving 10 bases unmatched. Germline CDR1 and CDR2: SGHRS and YFSETQ. There are 16 residues in the CDR3. Written as DNA, the CDR3 is TGCGCCAGCAGCGTTAGCGGGGGGCCTGTCAGAGAGACCCAGTACTTC. It specifies CASSVSGGPVRETQYF.

The gene calls are TRBV9 and TRBJ2-2, with a weak D call TRBD2 (7 bases). In germline, CDR1 is SGDLS, CDR2 YYNGEE. Trimming left V 0 bases short and J 3 bases short, with 15 bases between. The CDR3 extends over 17 amino acids. The CDR3 loop is CASSVAVGGGHTGELFF. CDR3 DNA sequence: TGTGCCAGCAGCGTAGCGGTAGGGGGGGGCCACACCGGGGAGCTGTTTTTT.

In its sample, this clone was seen a few times. The CDR3 sequence: CASSYLRTGGGYGYTF. CDR3 nucleotides: TGTGCCAGCAGTTACCTACGGACAGGGGGTGGCTATGGCTACACCTTC. This chain uses TRBV6-5 with TRBJ1-2, with 10 nucleotides matching TRBD1. From germline, CDR1 is MNHEY and CDR2 SVGAGI. The CDR3 spans 16 residues. V gave up 2 bases and J gave up 4 bases; unmatched junction bases: 7.

This clone was counted only a few times. The chain is built from TRBV11-1 and TRBJ2-7; tentatively, D is TRBD1 or TRBD2 (5 bases each). The V gene lost 1 base and the J gene lost 6 bases, with 13 bases spanning the gap. The CDR3 is made up of 14 amino acids. CDR1 is SGHAT, CDR2 FQDESV, per germline (reference sequence). CDR3 DNA sequence: TGTGCCAGCAGCTTAGTGTCGGGGCCCATCGAGCAGTACTTC. Protein product: CASSLVSGPIEQYF.

The chain combines TRBV9 with TRBJ2-5; 9 bases map to TRBD2. The CDR3 has 16 amino acids. In germline, CDR1 is SGDLS, CDR2 YYNGEE. J lost 4 bases, V lost 0 bases, and 7 bases had no gene match. CDR3 sequence: CASSVVAGGPPETQYF. The CDR3 DNA reads TGTGCCAGCAGCGTAGTGGCGGGAGGGCCTCCAGAGACCCAGTACTTC.

The chain is built from TRBV27 and TRBJ2-1; 7 bases line up with TRBD1. This CDR3 spans 15 amino acids. V shed 6 bases, J shed 7 bases, and the junction held 12 bases outside the gene matches. Germline V gives CDR1 MNHEY, CDR2 SMNVEV (reference sequence). The CDR3 loop is CASRVRDRKGNEQFF. The CDR3 coding sequence is TGTGCCAGCAGGGTTCGGGACAGAAAGGGTAATGAGCAGTTCTTC.

V gene TRBV7-2 combines with J gene TRBJ2-3, with 8 bases aligning to TRBD1. The CDR3 spans 18 residues. Germline CDR1 SGHTA, CDR2 FQGNSA. Germline trimming cut 0 bases from V and 0 bases from J; bases unmatched to any gene: 8. CDR3 DNA: TGTGCCAGCAGCTTAGCGGGGAGAGGACAGGGTAGCACAGATACGCAGTATTTT. As protein: CASSLAGRGQGSTDTQYF.

This clone was seen a few times. The rearrangement uses TRBV7-9 and TRBJ1-2; 8 bases are shared with TRBD1. The CDR3 sequence is 16 residues long. CDR1 and CDR2 (germline): SEHNR, FQNEAQ (reference sequence). V dropped 2 bases and J dropped 4; count of bases not matched to a gene: 9. CDR3 DNA: TGTGCCAGCAGCTTAACTACTCCCACAGGGGGCTATGGCTACACCTTC. It is translated as CASSLTTPTGGYGYTF.

The chain carries TRBV5-6 and TRBJ2-1; no firm D call. V was trimmed by 6 bases and J by 1 base, leaving 14 bases between them. The CDR3 runs to 15 residues. Germline assignment: CDR1 SGHDT and CDR2 YYEEEE. In DNA form, the CDR3 reads TGTGCCAGCAAATTAAAGGTACGTTCCTACAATGAGCAGTTCTTC. Translating gives CASKLKVRSYNEQFF.

This rearrangement joins TRBV30 to TRBJ1-5; D ambiguous. Germline V gene data show CDR1 as GTSNPN and CDR2 as SVGIG (reference sequence). Trimming cost V 0 bases and J 6 bases, with 15 bases left between them. This CDR3 has 15 amino acids. The CDR3: CAWSVGSVGVQPQHF. In DNA form, the CDR3 reads TGTGCCTGGAGTGTGGGATCAGTGGGTGTTCAGCCCCAGCATTTT.

This clone turned up a few times. The rearrangement links TRBV2 to TRBJ2-1; perhaps TRBD2 as D (5 bases). The V gene's germline CDR1 is SNHLY and CDR2 FYNNEI. Trimming stripped 7 bases from V and 8 bases from J, with 9 bases between. This CDR3 comprises 11 residues. The CDR3 spells CASMRVDEQFF. DNA for the CDR3: TGTGCCAGCATGAGGGTCGATGAGCAGTTCTTC.